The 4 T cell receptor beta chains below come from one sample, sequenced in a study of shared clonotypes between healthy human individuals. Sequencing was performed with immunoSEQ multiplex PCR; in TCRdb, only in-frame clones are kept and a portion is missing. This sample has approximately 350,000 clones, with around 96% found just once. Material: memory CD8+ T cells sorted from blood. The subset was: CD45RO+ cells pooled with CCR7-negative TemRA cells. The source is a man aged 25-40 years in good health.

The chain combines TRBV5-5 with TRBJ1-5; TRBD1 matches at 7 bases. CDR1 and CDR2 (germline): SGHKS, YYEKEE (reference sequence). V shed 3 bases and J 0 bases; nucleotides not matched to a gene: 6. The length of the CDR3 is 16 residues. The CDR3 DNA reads TGTGCCAGCAGCTGGGGACAGCCTTATAGCAATCAGCCCCAGCATTTT. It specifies CASSWGQPYSNQPQHF. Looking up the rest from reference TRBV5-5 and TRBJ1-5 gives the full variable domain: DAGVTQSPTHLIKTRGQQVTLRCSPISGHKSVSWYQQVLGQGPQFIFQYYEKEERGRGNFPDRFSARQFPNYSSELNVNALLLGDSALYLCASSWGQPYSNQPQHFGDGTRLSIL.

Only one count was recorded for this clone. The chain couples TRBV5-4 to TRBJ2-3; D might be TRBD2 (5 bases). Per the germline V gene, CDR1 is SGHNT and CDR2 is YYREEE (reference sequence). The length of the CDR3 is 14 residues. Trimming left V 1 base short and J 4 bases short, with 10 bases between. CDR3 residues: CASSLLASADTQYF. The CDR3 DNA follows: TGTGCCAGCAGCTTGCTAGCATCTGCAGATACGCAGTATTTT. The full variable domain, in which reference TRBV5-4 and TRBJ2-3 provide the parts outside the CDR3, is ETGVTQSPTHLIKTRGQQVTLRCSSQSGHNTVSWYQQALGQGPQFIFQYYREEENGRGNFPPRFSGLQFPNYSSELNVNALELDDSALYLCASSLLASADTQYFGPGTRLTVL.

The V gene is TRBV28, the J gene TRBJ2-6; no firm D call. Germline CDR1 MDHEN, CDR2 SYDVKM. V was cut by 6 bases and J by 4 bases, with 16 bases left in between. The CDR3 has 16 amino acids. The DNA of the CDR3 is TGTGCCAGCAGCGTCCTGTGGGGTACCGGGGCCAACGTCCTGACTTTC. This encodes CASSVLWGTGANVLTF.

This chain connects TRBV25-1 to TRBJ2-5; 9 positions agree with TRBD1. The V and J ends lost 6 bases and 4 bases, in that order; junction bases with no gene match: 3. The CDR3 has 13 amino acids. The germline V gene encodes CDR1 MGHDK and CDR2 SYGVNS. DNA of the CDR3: TGTGCCAGCAGACAGGGGGCCCCAGAGACCCAGTACTTC. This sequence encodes CASRQGAPETQYF.